This paragraph reports one T cell receptor (beta chain). No antigen is known for it. RNA transcripts were the template for amplifying TCR beta CDR3 regions. Researchers ran a first-round RT-PCR on the TCR CDR3 using the HTBI primer set. TCRdb re-called the multiplex PCR reads through MiXCR, storing one row per CDR3 protein. The table shows about 510,000 distinct CDR3 sequences, with about 15% occurring only once. Stability of Graves' hyperthyroidism was defined as absent ophthalmopathy progression within 18 months. Newly diagnosed hyperthyroidism, duration under 2 months, in patients aged 18 to 65. It was 8.5 to 10 ml of fresh peripheral blood that supplied the PBMCs. The data are from a study of T cells in Graves' hyperthyroidism and ophthalmopathy. Study outcomes and limitations: Peripheral blood also featured most of the thyroid clonotypes expanded above 0.001.

The V end lost 5 bases, the J end lost 8 bases, and 16 bases lay between the germline ends. This CDR3 is built from 14 residues. From germline, CDR1 is MNHEY and CDR2 SMNVEV (reference sequence). The sequencing sample was made of blood. The sequence came from a woman in her thirties or forties with Graves' hyperthyroidism. The V call is TRBV27, the J call TRBJ2-4; maybe TRBD1 (6 bases). The CDR3 is CASSHRDEGDIQYF. Here the CDR3 DNA reads TGTGCCAGCAGTCACAGGGACGAGGGAGACATTCAGTACTTC.